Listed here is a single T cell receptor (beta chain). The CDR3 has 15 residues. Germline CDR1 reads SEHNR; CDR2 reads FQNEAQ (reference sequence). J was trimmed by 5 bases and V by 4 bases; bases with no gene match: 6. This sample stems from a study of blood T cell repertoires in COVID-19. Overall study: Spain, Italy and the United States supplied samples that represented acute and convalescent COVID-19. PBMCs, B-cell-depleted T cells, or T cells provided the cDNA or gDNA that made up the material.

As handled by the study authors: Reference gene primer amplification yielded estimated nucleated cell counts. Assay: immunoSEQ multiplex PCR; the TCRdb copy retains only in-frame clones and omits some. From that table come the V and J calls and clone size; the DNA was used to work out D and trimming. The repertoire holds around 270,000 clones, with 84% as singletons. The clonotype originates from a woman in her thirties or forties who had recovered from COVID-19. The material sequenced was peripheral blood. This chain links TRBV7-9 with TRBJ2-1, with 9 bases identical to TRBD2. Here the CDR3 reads CASSSGLAPHNEQFF. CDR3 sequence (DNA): TGTGCCAGCAGCTCTGGACTAGCGCCTCACAATGAGCAGTTCTTC.